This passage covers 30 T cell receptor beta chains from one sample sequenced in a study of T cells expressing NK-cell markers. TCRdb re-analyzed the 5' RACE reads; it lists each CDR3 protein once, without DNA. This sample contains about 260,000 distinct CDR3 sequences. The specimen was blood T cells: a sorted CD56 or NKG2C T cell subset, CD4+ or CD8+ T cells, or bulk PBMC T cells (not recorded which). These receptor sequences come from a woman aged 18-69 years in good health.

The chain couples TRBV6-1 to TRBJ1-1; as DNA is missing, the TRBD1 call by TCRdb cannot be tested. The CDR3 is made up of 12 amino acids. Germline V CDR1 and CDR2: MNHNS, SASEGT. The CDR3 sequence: CASSEQAPEAFF.

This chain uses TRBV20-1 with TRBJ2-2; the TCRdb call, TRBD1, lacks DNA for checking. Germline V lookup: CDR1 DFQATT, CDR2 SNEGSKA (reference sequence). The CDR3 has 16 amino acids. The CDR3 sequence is CSAILLGTGGTGELFF.

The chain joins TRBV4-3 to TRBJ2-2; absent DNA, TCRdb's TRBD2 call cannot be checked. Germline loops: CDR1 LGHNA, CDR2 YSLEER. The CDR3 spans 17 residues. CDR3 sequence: CASSQGTLAGGTGELFF.

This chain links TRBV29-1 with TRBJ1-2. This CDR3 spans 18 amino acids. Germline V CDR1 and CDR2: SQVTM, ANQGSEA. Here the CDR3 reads CSVESFTGYWRANYGYTF.

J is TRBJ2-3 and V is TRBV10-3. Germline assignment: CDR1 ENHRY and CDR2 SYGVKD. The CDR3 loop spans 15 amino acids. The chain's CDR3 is CATTTGGQSTDTQYF.

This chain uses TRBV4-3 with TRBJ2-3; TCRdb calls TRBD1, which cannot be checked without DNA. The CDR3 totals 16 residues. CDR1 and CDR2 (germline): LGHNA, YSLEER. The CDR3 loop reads CASSQEGGAKGDTQYF.

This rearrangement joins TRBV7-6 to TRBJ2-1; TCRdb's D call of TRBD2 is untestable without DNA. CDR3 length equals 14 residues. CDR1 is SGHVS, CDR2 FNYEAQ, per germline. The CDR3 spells CASSPGLAGNEQFF. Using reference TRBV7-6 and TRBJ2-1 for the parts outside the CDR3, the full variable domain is GAGVSQSPRYKVTKRGQDVALRCDPISGHVSLYWYRQALGQGPEFLTYFNYEAQQDKSGLPNDRFSAERPEGSISTLTIQRTEQRDSAMYRCASSPGLAGNEQFFGPGTRLTVL.

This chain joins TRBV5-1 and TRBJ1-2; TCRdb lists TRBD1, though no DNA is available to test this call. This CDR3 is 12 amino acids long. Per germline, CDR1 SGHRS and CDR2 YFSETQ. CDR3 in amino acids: CASSTGFYGYTF.

The CDR3 reads CASSLGEDGNTIYF. The chain has TRBV5-1 and TRBJ1-3. CDR1 and CDR2 (germline): SGHRS, YFSETQ. This CDR3 is 14 amino acids long.

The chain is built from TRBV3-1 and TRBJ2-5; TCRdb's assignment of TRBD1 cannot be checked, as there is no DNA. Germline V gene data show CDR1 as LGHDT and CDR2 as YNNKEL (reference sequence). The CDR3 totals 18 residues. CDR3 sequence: CASSQDLDRPPWEETQYF.

This CDR3 is CASSPTPSQNIQYF. The chain uses TRBV5-1 and TRBJ2-4; lacking DNA, the TRBD2 call made by TCRdb goes unchecked. Germline V gene data show CDR1 as SGHRS and CDR2 as YFSETQ. This CDR3 comprises 14 residues.

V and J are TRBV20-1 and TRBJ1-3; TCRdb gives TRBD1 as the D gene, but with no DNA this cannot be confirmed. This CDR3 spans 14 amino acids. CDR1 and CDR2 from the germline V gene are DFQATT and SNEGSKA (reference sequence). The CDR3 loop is CSATDRGAANTIYF.

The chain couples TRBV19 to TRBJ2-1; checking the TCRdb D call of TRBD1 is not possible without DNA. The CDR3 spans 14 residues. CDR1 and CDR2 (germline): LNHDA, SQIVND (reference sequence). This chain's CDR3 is CASTPTGTYNEQFF.

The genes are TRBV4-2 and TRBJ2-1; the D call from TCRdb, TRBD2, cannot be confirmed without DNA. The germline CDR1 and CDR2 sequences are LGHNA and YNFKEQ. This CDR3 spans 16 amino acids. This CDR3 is CASSQVRAGVGNEQFF.

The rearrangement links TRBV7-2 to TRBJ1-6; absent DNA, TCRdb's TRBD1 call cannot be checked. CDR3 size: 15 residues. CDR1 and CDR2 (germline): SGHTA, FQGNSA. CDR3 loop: CASSYPTGADSPLHF.

The CDR3 region is CSAESTSGEIIDTQYF. V is TRBV20-1 and J is TRBJ2-3; TCRdb outputs TRBD2, but without DNA this stays unchecked. The CDR3 runs 16 residues. Germline V gives CDR1 DFQATT, CDR2 SNEGSKA (reference sequence).

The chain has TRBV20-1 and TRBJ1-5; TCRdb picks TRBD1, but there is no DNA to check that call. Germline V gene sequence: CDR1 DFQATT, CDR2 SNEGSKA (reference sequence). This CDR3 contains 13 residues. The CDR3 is CSAQRQGDQPQHF.

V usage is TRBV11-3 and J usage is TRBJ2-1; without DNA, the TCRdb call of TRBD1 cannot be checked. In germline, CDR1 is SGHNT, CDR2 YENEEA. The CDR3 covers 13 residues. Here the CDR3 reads CASSLRARNEQFF.

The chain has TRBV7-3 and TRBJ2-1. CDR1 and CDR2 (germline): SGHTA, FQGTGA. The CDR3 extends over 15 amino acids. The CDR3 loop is CASSSLVTLYNEQFF.

The CDR3 sequence is CASSVGGRASDTGELFF. The chain recombines TRBV9 with TRBJ2-2; no DNA is available, so the TRBD2 call from TCRdb remains unchecked. The CDR3 has 17 amino acids. CDR1 is SGDLS, CDR2 YYNGEE, per germline. Using reference TRBV9 and TRBJ2-2 for the parts outside the CDR3, the full variable domain is DSGVTQTPKHLITATGQRVTLRCSPRSGDLSVYWYQQSLDQGLQFLIQYYNGEERAKGNILERFSAQQFPDLHSELNLSSLELGDSALYFCASSVGGRASDTGELFFGEGSRLTVL.

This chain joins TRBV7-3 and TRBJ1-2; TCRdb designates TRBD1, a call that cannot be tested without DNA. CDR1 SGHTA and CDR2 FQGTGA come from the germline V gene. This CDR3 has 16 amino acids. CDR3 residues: CASSPQAGTTNYGYTF.

The CDR3 protein is CASSQRQGISTDTQYF. The rearrangement uses TRBV4-2 and TRBJ2-3; the D call from TCRdb, TRBD1, cannot be confirmed without DNA. The length of the CDR3 is 16 residues. Germline assignment: CDR1 LGHNA and CDR2 YNFKEQ.

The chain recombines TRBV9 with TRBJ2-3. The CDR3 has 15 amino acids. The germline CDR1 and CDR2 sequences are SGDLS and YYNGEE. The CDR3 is CASSDLAHRTDTQYF.

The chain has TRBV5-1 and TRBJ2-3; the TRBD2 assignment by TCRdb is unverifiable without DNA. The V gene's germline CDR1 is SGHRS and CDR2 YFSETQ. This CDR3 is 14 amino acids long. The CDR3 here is CASSSNPGGDTQYF.

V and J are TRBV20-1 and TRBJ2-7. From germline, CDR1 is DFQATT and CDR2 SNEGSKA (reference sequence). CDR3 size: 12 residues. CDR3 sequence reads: CSASTSFDEQYF.

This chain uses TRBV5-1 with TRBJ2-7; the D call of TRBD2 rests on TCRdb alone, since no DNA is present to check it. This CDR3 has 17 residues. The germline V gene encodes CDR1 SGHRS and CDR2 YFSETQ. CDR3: CASSSGTSGRRSYEQYF.

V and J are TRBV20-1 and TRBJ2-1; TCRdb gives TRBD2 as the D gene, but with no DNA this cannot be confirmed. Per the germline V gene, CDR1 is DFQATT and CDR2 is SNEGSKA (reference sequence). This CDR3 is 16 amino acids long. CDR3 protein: CSARATSGGNYNEQFF.

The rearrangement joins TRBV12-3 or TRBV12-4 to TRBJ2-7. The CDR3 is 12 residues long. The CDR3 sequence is CASSFEQYEQYF.

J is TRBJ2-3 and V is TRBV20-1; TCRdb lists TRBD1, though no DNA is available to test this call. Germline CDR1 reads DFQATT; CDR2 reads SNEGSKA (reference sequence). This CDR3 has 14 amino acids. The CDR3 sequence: CSAMTGLELVTQYF.

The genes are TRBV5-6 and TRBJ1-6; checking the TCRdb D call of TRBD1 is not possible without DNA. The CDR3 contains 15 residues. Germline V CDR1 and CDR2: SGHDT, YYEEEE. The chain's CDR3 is CASSLPGTVNSPLHF.